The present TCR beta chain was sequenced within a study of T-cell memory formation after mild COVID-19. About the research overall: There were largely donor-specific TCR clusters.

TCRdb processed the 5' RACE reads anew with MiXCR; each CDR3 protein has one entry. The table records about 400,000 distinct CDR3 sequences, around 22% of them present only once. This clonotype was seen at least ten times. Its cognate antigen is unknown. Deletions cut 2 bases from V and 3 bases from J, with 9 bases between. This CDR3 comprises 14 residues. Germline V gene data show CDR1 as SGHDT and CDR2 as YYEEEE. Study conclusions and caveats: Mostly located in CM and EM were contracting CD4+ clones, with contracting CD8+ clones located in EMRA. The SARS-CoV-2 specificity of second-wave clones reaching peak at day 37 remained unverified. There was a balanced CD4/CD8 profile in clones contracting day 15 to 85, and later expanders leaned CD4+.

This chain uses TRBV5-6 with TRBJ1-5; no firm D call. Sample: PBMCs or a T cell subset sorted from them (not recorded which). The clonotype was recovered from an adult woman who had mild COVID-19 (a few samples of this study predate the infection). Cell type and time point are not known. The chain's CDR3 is CASSLGLDNQPQHF. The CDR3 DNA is TGTGCCAGCAGCTTAGGGTTGGACAATCAGCCCCAGCATTTT.